The clone carrying this T cell receptor (beta chain) was found a few times. The sample is drawn from a study of blood T cell repertoires in COVID-19. Across the whole study: Sites in the United States, Italy and Spain provided acute and convalescent COVID-19 samples. Sources were T cells, B-cell-depleted T cells, or PBMCs; the material itself was cDNA or gDNA.

V was trimmed by 1 base and J by 7 bases, leaving 11 bases between them. Germline V gene sequence: CDR1 LNHNV, CDR2 YYDKDF (reference sequence). This CDR3 is 14 amino acids long. In the authors' methods: The assay estimated nucleated cells by amplifying reference gene primers. Using immunoSEQ multiplex PCR, the repertoire was profiled, and TCRdb retains in-frame clones only, with some absent. V, J and clone size reflect that table, while D and trimming were determined from the DNA. In the table there are 300,000 to 400,000 clones, 70% to 90% of which are singletons. This TCR was recovered from a woman aged 45 to 65 who had recovered from COVID-19. V is TRBV15 and J is TRBJ1-5; TRBD1 might be the D (5 bases). Material: peripheral blood. CDR3 in amino acids: CATSRVGGGQPQHF. DNA for the CDR3: TGTGCCACCAGCAGAGTTGGGGGAGGACAGCCCCAGCATTTT.